What follows are 27 T cell receptor beta chains derived from one specimen sequenced in a study of technical replicates of blood from a handful of donors. Using immunoSEQ multiplex PCR, the repertoire was profiled, and TCRdb retains in-frame clones only, with some absent. The data contain about 69,000 clones, 75% to 90% of them singletons. Source material: PBMCs. Source of these receptors: a human donor in good health. Some clones in this sample may be carry-over from other donors' samples.

The chain links TRBV6-5 to TRBJ1-2; 11 nucleotides line up with TRBD1. V shed 2 bases, J shed 7 bases, and the junction held 6 bases outside the gene matches. Looked up from germline, CDR1 is MNHEY and CDR2 is SVGAGI. The CDR3 has 15 residues. The CDR3 DNA sequence: TGTGCCAGCAGTTACCCAGGACAGGGGGCGCTTGGCTACACCTTC. Its translation is CASSYPGQGALGYTF.

V is TRBV18 and J is TRBJ2-2; TRBD2 matches 14 bases. The CDR3 covers 16 residues. V lost 3 bases and J lost 4; bases outside the gene matches: 1. The germline V gene has CDR1 KGHSH and CDR2 LQKENI. The CDR3 DNA sequence: TGTGCCAGCTCACCTGGACTAGCGGGAGGCACCGGGGAGCTGTTTTTT. Translation: CASSPGLAGGTGELFF. Complete variable domain (other parts from reference TRBV18 and TRBJ2-2): NAGVMQNPRHLVRRRGQEARLRCSPMKGHSHVYWYRQLPEEGLKFMVYLQKENIIDESGMPKERFSAEFPKEGPSILRIQQVVRGDSAAYFCASSPGLAGGTGELFFGEGSRLTVL.

This clone was detected once. This rearrangement joins TRBV5-8 to TRBJ1-4, with D unclear. The CDR3 runs to 15 residues. Germline V gives CDR1 SGHTS, CDR2 YDEGEE. The V and J ends lost 2 bases and 0 bases respectively, with 8 bases between them. The CDR3 reads CASSLFLATNEKLFF. The CDR3 region has the DNA TGTGCCAGCAGCTTATTTCTTGCAACTAATGAAAAACTGTTTTTT.

The CDR3 is CASSLAVLAGGHGDTQYF. The CDR3 DNA follows: TGTGCCAGCAGCTTAGCAGTGCTAGCGGGGGGCCATGGGGATACGCAGTATTTT. The V call is TRBV7-6, the J call TRBJ2-3, with TRBD2 matching over 11 bases. The CDR3 covers 18 residues. The germline gives CDR1 SGHVS, CDR2 FNYEAQ. V lost 0 bases, J lost 6 bases, and 11 bases stayed unmatched.

The chain carries TRBV5-5 and TRBJ1-2; 11 nucleotides agree with TRBD1. This CDR3 has 16 residues. Germline assignment: CDR1 SGHKS and CDR2 YYEKEE (reference sequence). V was pared by 3 bases and J by 0 bases, with 4 bases of the junction left unmatched. The chain's CDR3 is CASSSTDRGPNYGYTF. The CDR3 nucleotides read TGTGCCAGCAGCTCTACGGACAGGGGGCCTAACTATGGCTACACCTTC.

This clone was observed a single time. V is TRBV5-1 and J is TRBJ2-2, with 7 bases fitting TRBD2. Germline V gene sequence: CDR1 SGHRS, CDR2 YFSETQ. This CDR3 is built from 14 residues. V trimming: 1 base; J trimming: 5 bases; junction bases outside the gene matches: 2. In DNA, the CDR3 is TGCGCCAGCAGCTTGTCGGGAGGAACCGGGGAGCTGTTTTTT. Translated: CASSLSGGTGELFF.

The chain couples TRBV13 to TRBJ1-1; weak D call: TRBD1 (6 bases). Looked up from germline, CDR1 is PRHDT and CDR2 is FYEKMQ (reference sequence). This CDR3 spans 16 amino acids. Trimming took off 4 bases at V and 6 bases at J, with 21 bases between the two ends. This CDR3 reads CASSSTGWTGSAEAFF. The DNA for the CDR3 is TGTGCCAGCAGCTCCACAGGGTGGACGGGTAGCGCTGAAGCTTTCTTT.

J is TRBJ2-3 and V is TRBV11-2; 9 bases are a match to TRBD1. V shed 4 bases and J 9 bases; nucleotides not matched to a gene: 11. Germline V gene data show CDR1 as SGHAT and CDR2 as FQNNGV. The CDR3 is 15 residues long. CDR3 loop: CASSSTGGAGVTQYF. CDR3 coding DNA: TGTGCCAGCAGCTCCACAGGGGGCGCCGGGGTGACGCAGTATTTT.

The gene calls are TRBV7-3 and TRBJ2-5, with TRBD1 identical over 7 bases. The trim removed 0 bases at V and 4 bases at J, leaving 2 bases unmatched. Looked up from germline, CDR1 is SGHTA and CDR2 is FQGTGA. The CDR3 loop spans 14 amino acids. In DNA, the CDR3 is TGTGCCAGCAGCTTAACAGGGGGCGCAGAGACCCAGTACTTC. Translating it yields CASSLTGGAETQYF.

V gene TRBV25-1 combines with J gene TRBJ1-4; TRBD1 aligns across 7 bases. The junction had 12 bases not matched to a gene; V was cut back by 6 bases and J by 8 bases. From germline, CDR1 is MGHDK and CDR2 SYGVNS. The CDR3 consists of 15 residues. Here the CDR3 reads CASSRTGDVGEKLFF. The CDR3 bases are TGTGCCAGCAGCCGTACAGGGGATGTTGGGGAAAAACTGTTTTTT.

The chain employs TRBV2 and TRBJ2-1, with 8 nucleotides matching TRBD2. The CDR3 sequence is 15 residues long. The J segment lost 3 bases and the V segment lost 6 bases, leaving 7 bases of the junction unmatched. Germline V gives CDR1 SNHLY, CDR2 FYNNEI. The CDR3 DNA is TGTGCCAGCAGGGGGTTCGCGGGGGGCTACAATGAGCAGTTCTTC. Its protein is CASRGFAGGYNEQFF.

The rearrangement uses TRBV6-5 and TRBJ2-1; 10 bases are a match to TRBD2. The V gene's germline CDR1 is MNHEY and CDR2 SVGAGI. After removal of 5 bases from V and 8 bases from J, the junction contained 3 bases not matched to a gene. The CDR3 runs to 13 residues. CDR3 bases: TGTGCCAGCAGTCTAAGCGGGAGGGATGAGCAGTTCTTC. Its protein product is CASSLSGRDEQFF.

The gene calls are TRBV18 and TRBJ2-3; D call uncertain. Germline CDR1 and CDR2: KGHSH and LQKENI. The CDR3 totals 13 residues. Trimming removed 2 bases from V and 5 bases from J, with 8 bases in between. CDR3 region: CASSPVGGDTQYF. The CDR3 DNA is TGTGCCAGCTCACCAGTCGGCGGAGATACGCAGTATTTT.

V is TRBV13 and J is TRBJ2-5; 14 positions agree with TRBD2. Looked up from germline, CDR1 is PRHDT and CDR2 is FYEKMQ (reference sequence). The CDR3 length is 15 residues. Trimming took 5 bases from V and 4 from J; bases not matched to a gene: 3. CDR3 region: CASSQGLAGVETQYF. The CDR3 DNA sequence: TGTGCCAGCAGCCAGGGACTAGCGGGAGTAGAGACCCAGTACTTC.

This clone was seen only a few times. The chain couples TRBV11-2 to TRBJ1-3; D might be TRBD1 (5 bases). Trimming removed 7 bases from V and 0 bases from J, with 16 bases in between. This CDR3 comprises 16 residues. Looked up from germline, CDR1 is SGHAT and CDR2 is FQNNGV. The CDR3 nucleotides are TGTGCCAGCACCGAGTGGGGGGGACTCTCTGGAAACACCATATATTTT. Residues: CASTEWGGLSGNTIYF.

In the case of this clone: The same CDR3 is also encoded by other DNA sequences in this sample. The chain's CDR3 is CASSLTGGYGYTF. The CDR3, as DNA: TGTGCCAGCAGTCTGACAGGGGGCTATGGCTACACCTTC. The chain joins TRBV27 to TRBJ1-2; 9 nucleotides agree with TRBD1. V shed 5 bases and J 4 bases; nucleotides not matched to a gene: 2. Germline values: CDR1 MNHEY, CDR2 SMNVEV (reference sequence). The CDR3 is made up of 13 amino acids.

This sequence joins TRBV7-2 and TRBJ2-1, with 8 nucleotides matching TRBD2. The CDR3 extends over 16 amino acids. V gave up 4 bases and J gave up 3 bases; unmatched junction bases: 8. Looked up from germline, CDR1 is SGHTA and CDR2 is FQGNSA. CDR3: CASSSRLARNYNEQFF. CDR3 nucleotide sequence: TGTGCCAGCAGCTCAAGACTAGCGAGGAACTACAATGAGCAGTTCTTC.

The CDR3 is CASSPDRVNEKLFF. CDR3 in DNA: TGCGCCAGCAGCCCGGACAGAGTGAATGAAAAACTGTTTTTT. This rearrangement joins TRBV4-1 to TRBJ1-4, with a tentative D call TRBD1 (6 bases). The germline V gene encodes CDR1 MGHRA and CDR2 YSYEKL. The CDR3 contains 14 residues. Trimming took 4 bases from V and 5 from J, leaving 11 bases between them.

The V call is TRBV15, the J call TRBJ1-2; a possible D gene is TRBD1 (6 bases). Per the germline V gene, CDR1 is LNHNV and CDR2 is YYDKDF (reference sequence). Trimming took off 0 bases at V and 7 bases at J, with 15 bases between the two ends. The CDR3 has 15 residues. The CDR3 bases are TGTGCCACCAGCAGAGATAAGCAGGGGCAGGGTGGCTACACCTTC. It yields the protein CATSRDKQGQGGYTF.

This chain joins TRBV7-9 and TRBJ1-1; a weak D match, TRBD1 (5 bases). Trimming left V 5 bases short and J 3 bases short, with 13 bases between. This CDR3 contains 14 residues. Germline CDR1 SEHNR, CDR2 FQNEAQ (reference sequence). CDR3 in amino acids: CASSEQGKHTEAFF. The CDR3 nucleotides are TGTGCCAGCAGCGAGCAGGGTAAACACACTGAAGCTTTCTTT.

CDR3 protein: CASSYRGDEQYF. As DNA, the CDR3 is TGTGCCAGCAGCTACAGGGGCGACGAGCAGTACTTC. The J gene is TRBJ2-7, the V gene TRBV13; 7 bases fit TRBD1. The CDR3 consists of 12 residues. J lost 5 bases, V lost 4 bases, and 2 bases had no gene match. CDR1 and CDR2 from the germline V gene are PRHDT and FYEKMQ (reference sequence).

The rearrangement uses TRBV10-1 and TRBJ1-1, with D possibly TRBD1 on 5 matching bases. The CDR3 loop spans 14 amino acids. Trimming pared 6 bases from V and 1 base from J, leaving 12 bases between. CDR1 and CDR2 (germline): WNHNN, SYGVQD (reference sequence). CDR3 loop: CASSLTETNTEAFF. The CDR3 DNA is TGCGCCAGCAGCCTGACAGAGACGAACACTGAAGCTTTCTTT.

The rearrangement links TRBV7-9 to TRBJ1-1; D unresolved. The CDR3 is 11 residues long. V dropped 5 bases and J dropped 9 bases, with 10 bases sitting between them. Germline CDR1 SEHNR, CDR2 FQNEAQ (reference sequence). CDR3: CASSRRGQAFF. In nucleotides, the CDR3 is TGTGCCAGCAGCCGGAGAGGGCAAGCTTTCTTT. The full variable domain, its missing parts supplied by reference TRBV7-9 and TRBJ1-1, is DTGVSQNPRHKITKRGQNVTFRCDPISEHNRLYWYRQTLGQGPEFLTYFQNEAQLEKSRLLSDRFSAERPKGSFSTLEIQRTEQGDSAMYLCASSRRGQAFFGQGTRLTVV.

The J gene is TRBJ2-7, the V gene TRBV4-2; the match to TRBD1 covers 7 bases. V lost 0 bases, J lost 1 base, and 3 bases stayed unmatched. Germline lookup yields CDR1 LGHNA and CDR2 YNFKEQ. There are 15 residues in the CDR3. DNA of the CDR3: TGTGCCAGCAGCCAAGAACGGGACAGTTCCTACGAGCAGTACTTC. It yields the protein CASSQERDSSYEQYF.

The CDR3 bases are TGTGCCAGCAGCCTAGTAGCGGGAGGGGGGGACAAAAACATTCAGTACTTC. Translating it yields CASSLVAGGGDKNIQYF. The chain combines TRBV7-2 with TRBJ2-4; 11 nucleotides agree with TRBD2. V dropped 5 bases and J dropped 3; count of bases not matched to a gene: 9. In germline, CDR1 is SGHTA, CDR2 FQGNSA. CDR3 length equals 17 residues.

The CDR3 sequence is CASSQVGGQGSVPQHF. CDR3 bases: TGCGCCAGCAGCCAAGTGGGGGGACAGGGCTCCGTGCCCCAGCATTTT. V and J are TRBV4-1 and TRBJ1-5, with 9 bases lining up with TRBD1. The CDR3 extends over 16 amino acids. Per the germline V gene, CDR1 is MGHRA and CDR2 is YSYEKL. J gave up 9 bases and V 1 base, and 10 bases lay outside the gene matches.

J is TRBJ1-2 and V is TRBV27; weak D call: TRBD1 (6 bases). The CDR3 sequence is 13 residues long. Germline V gene data show CDR1 as MNHEY and CDR2 as SMNVEV (reference sequence). Trimming took off 3 bases at V and 5 bases at J, with 10 bases between the two ends. The CDR3 nucleotides read TGTGCCAGCAGTTTGCGGGGGGCGTATGGCTACACCTTC. Translated: CASSLRGAYGYTF.